A single sample gave rise to the 17 T cell receptor beta chains below, sequenced in a study of graft-versus-host responses after intestinal transplantation. Their specific antigens are unknown. Here immunoSEQ multiplex PCR was the method, and the copy in TCRdb shows in-frame clones only, minus some. The sample carries nearly 90,000 clones, under 85% recorded once. Specimen: unstimulated CD8+ T cells sorted from spleen or lymph node cells, collected before intestinal transplant. These receptors were taken from a human donor who received an intestinal transplant.

The chain recombines TRBV13 with TRBJ2-7; tentative D call: TRBD2 (5 bases). The ends were cut back, 6 bases at V and 6 bases at J, with 12 bases in the middle. Germline V gene sequence: CDR1 PRHDT, CDR2 FYEKMQ (reference sequence). The CDR3 is made up of 12 amino acids. CDR3 coding DNA: TGTGCCAGCAGTCCCCTCCGGGGCGAGCAGTACTTC. Translated, it gives CASSPLRGEQYF.

This rearrangement joins TRBV6-5 to TRBJ2-7; tentatively, D is TRBD1 (7 bases). Germline V CDR1 and CDR2: MNHEY, SVGAGI. The CDR3 contains 14 residues. V was cut by 5 bases and J by 6 bases, with 17 bases left in between. The CDR3 loop is CASSDQGGDSEQYF. In nucleotides, the CDR3 is TGTGCCAGCAGTGATCAGGGGGGAGACTCCGAGCAGTACTTC.

In this sample, this clone turned up once. This chain uses TRBV10-3 with TRBJ2-3; TRBD1 agrees at 11 bases. The V segment lost 2 bases and the J segment 1 base; nucleotides outside the gene matches: 5. The CDR3 is 17 residues long. CDR1 is ENHRY, CDR2 SYGVKD, per germline. The CDR3 sequence is CAISELWDRGGTDTQYF. As DNA, the CDR3 is TGTGCCATCAGTGAGCTATGGGACAGGGGGGGCACAGATACGCAGTATTTT.

The V and J genes are TRBV6-5 and TRBJ2-2; D is unclear. Germline V CDR1 and CDR2: MNHEY, SVGAGI. The V and J ends lost 6 bases and 2 bases respectively, with 4 bases between them. This CDR3 has 12 amino acids. This CDR3 reads CASRSNTGELFF. In DNA, the CDR3 is TGTGCCAGCAGAAGCAACACCGGGGAGCTGTTTTTT.

The J gene is TRBJ2-3, the V gene TRBV27, with unresolved D. Trimming took 5 bases from V and 0 from J, leaving 6 bases between them. The CDR3 length is 13 residues. Germline V gives CDR1 MNHEY, CDR2 SMNVEV (reference sequence). Here the CDR3 reads CASSTTSTDTQYF. CDR3 in DNA: TGTGCCAGCAGTACCACTAGCACAGATACGCAGTATTTT.

The genes are TRBV6-4 and TRBJ2-5, with 8 bases lining up with TRBD2. The last part of the DNA fits TRBJ2-7 better; the J call may be wrong. The germline CDR1 and CDR2 sequences are MRHNA and SNTAGT. The CDR3 extends over 15 amino acids. CDR3 nucleotide sequence: TGTGCCAGCAGTGAGCTAGCGGGTAGCTCCTACGAGCAGTACTTC. This gives the protein CASSELAGSSYEQYF.

J is TRBJ2-1 and V is TRBV19; no firm D call. The CDR3 sequence is 14 residues long. Germline CDR1 is LNHDA and CDR2 is SQIVND (reference sequence). The germline V and J ends were trimmed by 6 bases and 4 bases, with 13 bases remaining between them. CDR3 loop: CASSLKPIYNEQFF. DNA for the CDR3: TGTGCCAGTAGCCTGAAGCCAATTTACAATGAGCAGTTCTTC.

The J gene is TRBJ2-4, the V gene TRBV5-1; D is unresolved. CDR3 length: 16 amino acids. CDR1 and CDR2 from the germline V gene are SGHRS and YFSETQ. V gave up 0 bases and J gave up 0 bases, with 10 bases separating them. CDR3 region: CASSLADFPAKNIQYF. The CDR3 DNA is TGCGCCAGCAGCTTGGCAGACTTCCCAGCCAAAAACATTCAGTACTTC.

The rearrangement uses TRBV5-4 and TRBJ2-5; D is undetermined. CDR3 length: 15 amino acids. V was clipped by 0 bases and J by 0 bases, with 9 bases between them. The V gene's germline CDR1 is SGHNT and CDR2 YYREEE (reference sequence). The CDR3 DNA is TGTGCCAGCAGCTTGGCTGGCGAGTACCAAGAGACCCAGTACTTC. Protein product: CASSLAGEYQETQYF. Full variable domain (rest looked up from reference TRBV5-4 and TRBJ2-5): ETGVTQSPTHLIKTRGQQVTLRCSSQSGHNTVSWYQQALGQGPQFIFQYYREEENGRGNFPPRFSGLQFPNYSSELNVNALELDDSALYLCASSLAGEYQETQYFGPGTRLLVL.

This chain joins TRBV5-4 and TRBJ1-1; D is unclear. This CDR3 region has 15 residues. Germline loops: CDR1 SGHNT, CDR2 YYREEE (reference sequence). V was pared by 4 bases and J by 1 base, with 14 bases between. The DNA of the CDR3 is TGTGCCAGCAGCAACCCCCCGGAAGGGAACACTGAAGCTTTCTTT. It yields the protein CASSNPPEGNTEAFF.

The gene calls are TRBV5-6 and TRBJ2-1; TRBD2 matches at 7 bases. The CDR3 covers 13 residues. After removal of 4 bases from V and 7 bases from J, the junction contained 5 bases not matched to a gene. CDR1 and CDR2 from the germline V gene are SGHDT and YYEEEE. The chain's CDR3 is CASSRTSWNEQFF. The CDR3 DNA reads TGTGCCAGCAGCCGGACTAGTTGGAATGAGCAGTTCTTC. The full variable domain, rest sourced from reference TRBV5-6 and TRBJ2-1, is DAGVTQSPTHLIKTRGQQVTLRCSPKSGHDTVSWYQQALGQGPQFIFQYYEEEERQRGNFPDRFSGHQFPNYSSELNVNALLLGDSALYLCASSRTSWNEQFFGPGTRLTVL.

The chain carries TRBV5-1 and TRBJ2-3; TRBD2 matches at 8 bases. V trimming: 2 bases; J trimming: 2 bases; junction bases outside the gene matches: 4. This CDR3 is 15 amino acids long. CDR1 and CDR2 from the germline V gene are SGHRS and YFSETQ. CDR3 DNA sequence: TGCGCCAGCAGCTTAAGCGGGGGCTCCACAGATACGCAGTATTTT. This gives the protein CASSLSGGSTDTQYF.

The chain joins TRBV5-1 to TRBJ2-1, with a tentative D call TRBD2 (6 bases). V was shortened by 2 bases and J by 8 bases, with 14 bases between the two germline ends. Germline loops: CDR1 SGHRS, CDR2 YFSETQ. This CDR3 spans 14 amino acids. The CDR3 DNA reads as TGCGCCAGCAGCTTCGGCGGGATGAGCTATGAGCAGTTCTTC. Translated, it gives CASSFGGMSYEQFF.

The J gene is TRBJ2-1, the V gene TRBV10-3, with D perhaps matching TRBD1 or TRBD2 (7 bases each). The CDR3 contains 15 residues. V was cut by 1 base and J by 7 bases, with 14 bases left in between. CDR1 and CDR2 (germline): ENHRY, SYGVKD. The CDR3 here is CAISEWEGARNEQFF. The CDR3 nucleotides read TGTGCCATCAGTGAGTGGGAGGGGGCAAGGAATGAGCAGTTCTTC.

This clone was detected only a few times. The chain uses TRBV27 and TRBJ2-7; 7 bases agree with TRBD2. V lost 5 bases to trimming and J lost 3 bases; unmatched junction nucleotides: 10. The CDR3 totals 15 residues. The germline V gene has CDR1 MNHEY and CDR2 SMNVEV (reference sequence). CDR3 protein: CASSPAPGLNYEQYF. In nucleotides, the CDR3 is TGTGCCAGCAGTCCGGCCCCGGGACTAAACTACGAGCAGTACTTC.

The chain carries TRBV28 and TRBJ1-5; TRBD1 might be the D (6 bases). Germline values: CDR1 MDHEN, CDR2 SYDVKM. The CDR3 contains 17 residues. V shed 1 base and J shed 4 bases, with 17 bases lying between them. Here the CDR3 DNA reads TGTGCCAGCAGTTTATTAACCCCGGGACAACTTAATCAGCCCCAGCATTTT. Amino acids: CASSLLTPGQLNQPQHF.

This chain connects TRBV6-5 to TRBJ1-2; maybe TRBD1 (6 bases). CDR1 MNHEY and CDR2 SVGAGI come from the germline V gene. V was pared by 6 bases and J by 8 bases, with 19 bases between. The CDR3 covers 14 residues. CDR3 nucleotide sequence: TGTGCCAGCAGCTGGGACGGCAAGGGGGGGGGCTACACCTTC. Its translation: CASSWDGKGGGYTF.